This T cell receptor (beta chain) derives from a study of blood T cell repertoires in COVID-19. Study at large: COVID-19 samples collected from the United States, Italy and Spain covered acute and convalescent phases. Sources were T cells, B-cell-depleted T cells, or PBMCs; the material itself was cDNA or gDNA.

Authors' methods: Researchers report that nucleated cell counts were estimated from reference gene primer amplification. Produced via immunoSEQ multiplex PCR; TCRdb's table is partial and in-frame only. That table is the source of V, J and clone size, and D and trimming were worked out from the DNA. The profile shows approximately 30,000 clones, roughly nine tenths of them singletons. The CDR3 loop spans 17 amino acids. V was pared by 4 bases and J by 5 bases, with 7 bases of the junction left unmatched. Per germline, CDR1 SGHAT and CDR2 FQNNGV. Sequencing used peripheral blood. This clonotype was sampled from a human donor with active COVID-19. The donor label of this sample is uncertain. The V call is TRBV11-2, the J call TRBJ2-5, with 16 bases that match TRBD2. The DNA of the CDR3 is TGTGCCAGCAGCTATGGGACTAGCGGGGGGGCTGGTGAGACCCAGTACTTC. Translating it yields CASSYGTSGGAGETQYF.